This T cell receptor (beta chain) was found in a study of blood T cell repertoires in COVID-19. Overall study context: Some COVID-19 samples were acute and others convalescent; all came from the United States, Italy and Spain. PBMCs, B-cell-depleted T cells, or T cells were the source of the cDNA or gDNA that made up the material.

With 2 bases clipped from V and 0 bases from J, the junction kept 4 bases outside the gene matches. The CDR3 is 15 amino acids. Per germline, CDR1 GTSNPN and CDR2 SVGIG (reference sequence). The authors' processing: For nucleated cells, counts were estimated from reference gene primer amplification. Method: immunoSEQ multiplex PCR; TCRdb's copy keeps in-frame clones and lacks some. That table is the source of V, J and clone size, and D and trimming were worked out from the DNA. In the table there are over 250,000 clones, almost 85% of which are singletons. Source material: peripheral blood. The clonotype was recovered from a middle-aged man with active or convalescent COVID-19. This rearrangement joins TRBV30 to TRBJ1-3, with 7 bases identical to TRBD1. CDR3: CAWSRGPPSGNTIYF. In DNA, the CDR3 is TGTGCCTGGAGTAGGGGGCCACCCTCTGGAAACACCATATATTTT.